This passage covers 2 T cell receptor beta chains from one sample sequenced in a study of Graves' ophthalmopathy and Graves' hyperthyroidism. Amplification of the TCR beta CDR3 regions used RNA transcripts (as template). First-round RT-PCR with HTBI primers preceded a second-round multiplex PCR. TCRdb recomputed calls from the multiplex PCR reads with MiXCR, one row per CDR3 protein. The data contain approximately 380,000 distinct CDR3 sequences, under 25% of them singletons. The source material was peripheral blood. These receptors originate from a woman aged 18-29 years with stable Graves' hyperthyroidism.

This clonotype came up many times. The chain employs TRBV5-1 and TRBJ2-5; 13 positions match TRBD2. Trimming at V came to 3 bases and at J to 6 bases, leaving 5 bases not matched to a gene. This CDR3 is built from 15 residues. Per germline, CDR1 SGHRS and CDR2 YFSETQ. CDR3 bases: TGCGCCAGCAGCTCCGGGACTAGCGGGACTAAGACCCAGTACTTC. Residues: CASSSGTSGTKTQYF.

Ten or more counts support this clonotype. V and J are TRBV20-1 and TRBJ2-5; D is ambiguous. This CDR3 spans 10 amino acids. CDR1 DFQATT and CDR2 SNEGSKA come from the germline V gene (reference sequence). The V and J ends lost 1 base and 5 bases respectively, with 2 bases between them. The CDR3 is CSARVETQYF. The CDR3 DNA sequence: TGCAGTGCTAGAGTCGAGACCCAGTACTTC.